This T cell receptor beta chain stems from a study of shared clonotypes between healthy human individuals (dated by TCRdb to 2019 to 2021). About the full investigation: The cohort comprised a couple of women and a few men aged 18 to 49 years. For each donor, CD4 naive and CD4 memory were each run on three plates, CD8 naive on two plates, and CD8 memory on one plate. To estimate repertoire size and how much clonotype sharing occurs between individuals, the study deeply sequenced the blood TCR repertoires of about five healthy adults. To increase sequencing depth and limit assay-specific biases, TCR repertoire library preparation and sequencing were carried out by different laboratories using diverse techniques. Each donor's leukapheresis produced roughly between about 0.8 and 10 billion PBMCs.

Study-wide conclusions, independent of this receptor: Compared with non-shared clonotypes, the clonotypes found in all four sorted-subset donors had higher generation probabilities. Sharing across a handful of donors was observed for around 5% of naive CD4, less than 4% of naive CD8, 2% to 2.5% of memory CD4, and approximately 0.41% of memory CD8 clonotypes. Larger estimated clonotype richness was generally found for naive subsets than for memory subsets. Sampling was restricted to blood, and TCR repertoires in tissue are likely to differ from TCR repertoires in blood. Rarefaction of sorted-subset datasets indicated incomplete sequencing despite the large sequencing depth. The genetic and exposure-history diversity represented was limited by the small number of donors. Based on pairwise subsampling, the degree of clonotype sharing among donors was expected to be affected by sequencing depth.

About this clone itself: The antigen it recognizes is unknown. No much larger clone exists at a distance of one base, and base qualities are not known.

Donors were healthy HIV-negative adults with no recently reported acute infections or vaccinations. All donors were Caucasian adults living in Nashville, Tennessee, USA. CD4+ T cells were enriched through magnetic negative selection, after which naive cells were positively selected on CD45RA and the remaining negative fraction served as the memory subset. Blood was obtained by leukapheresis, after which PBMCs were separated by Ficoll-Histopaque density gradient centrifugation and cryopreserved in liquid nitrogen vapor phase. Analytical flow cytometry was used to check the purity and quantity of every magnetically sorted T cell population. From each sorted fraction, genomic DNA was isolated and quantified by UV absorbance on a Nanodrop 2000c. TCR CDR3 regions were amplified from genomic DNA by multiplex PCR using the deep immunoSEQ assay. Genomic DNA extracted from each cell subset was distributed evenly over all wells of several immunoSEQ 96-well plates, and each plate served as one replicate. For sorted subsets, around 0.2 ug genomic DNA, equal to 25,000 to 35,000 T cell genomes, was loaded into each replicate PCR. The purified libraries were quantified using a Qubit 3.0 fluorometer, sized with a Bioanalyzer 2100, and then quantified again using the KAPA Library Quantification kit. Each immunoSEQ 96-well plate was sequenced on its own single-read 150-cycle Illumina NextSeq 550 flow cell. Processing in the source paper ran as follows. Because the immunoSEQ output held only junctional sequences and lacked quality scores, the filtering could not match the filtering applied to full-length reads. To assign V/J genes and CDR3, sequences were annotated against IMGT germline references using PyIR, a Python wrapper for IgBLAST v1.9. Reads were removed for weak V/J assignments (E-value above 1e-6), missing CDR3, stop codons, out-of-frame junctions, or ambiguous translated residues. V3J clonotypes were defined by identical inferred V gene, J gene, and CDR3 amino acid sequence. To compute the percentage overlap between repertoires, the number of shared unique clonotypes was divided by the size of the smaller repertoire. RTK rarefaction, the Chao1 estimator, and Recon v2.1 estimates of unobserved clonotypes were used to assess repertoire richness. OLGA was used to compute generation probabilities for all TCRbeta clonotypes that the gDNA method yielded from a handful of donors. TCRdb mirrors the immuneACCESS table, restricted to in-frame sequences. Some clones are absent from its copies; in checked studies, under half trace to an unresolved V gene, and the reason for the others is unknown. From that table come the V and J calls and clone size; the DNA was used to work out D and trimming. This sample comprises under 600,000 clones, about 96% of them detected only once. Of the sample, about 0.064% is held by the ten largest clones.

The source material was naive CD4+ T cells sorted from blood. The sample's cell subset or site label, in plain terms: CD45RA+ positively selected. This receptor was taken from a woman in her twenties or thirties in good health.

The CDR3 has the sequence CASSRRRQRQTQYF. Here is the DNA: TGTGCCAGCAGTCGCCGGCGGCAGCGGCAGACCCAGTACTTC. The chain couples TRBV28 to TRBJ2-5; the D segment could be TRBD2, given 5 matching bases. Trimming at the junction amounts to 5 bases on V and 6 bases on J, and the germline ends lie 16 bases apart. Reading the germline V gene gives CDR1 MDHEN and CDR2 SYDVKM. The CDR3 starts with the cysteine, ends with the phenylalanine, and has 14 residues. Just CDR3 DNA is preserved here, 42 bases in frame from base 1.